Below, one TCR beta chain is given with its context. Its target is not known. The TCR beta cDNA libraries carried unique molecular identifiers. MiXCR, run by TCRdb on the PCR reads, gives a single entry per CDR3 protein. The sample lists 350,000 to 500,000 distinct CDR3 sequences; roughly 40% were seen once. This record belongs to a study of post-analysis software for immune sequencing data. Findings of the study overall: Compared with controls, patients showed significantly lower normalized Chao1 diversity.

The sequence came from a girl aged 2-10 years with multiple sclerosis. The sequenced sample was blood.

For the CDR3, the DNA is TGTGCCAGCAGCTCGTACGAAGGGGGACTTTCCTACGAGCAGTACTTC. Translating it yields CASSSYEGGLSYEQYF. This chain joins TRBV7-9 and TRBJ2-7; the D call may be TRBD1 or TRBD2 (6 bases each). In germline, CDR1 is SEHNR, CDR2 FQNEAQ (reference sequence). CDR3 length: 16 residues. The ends were cut back, 4 bases at V and 1 base at J, with 17 bases in the middle.